One T cell receptor beta chain is described in this entry. The target antigen is unknown. This entry is derived from a study of T cell clones after liver transplantation. Study summary: Three of the eight recipients were HCV-positive; the rest had non-autoimmune, non-viral transplant indications.

Measured with immunoSEQ multiplex PCR; TCRdb has only the in-frame clones, and not every one. The sample carries 70,000 or so clones, 90% recorded once. The CDR3 has 15 residues. CDR1 and CDR2 (germline): MDHEN, SYDVKM. The J segment lost 4 bases and the V segment lost 6 bases, leaving 9 bases of the junction unmatched. Notes on the study in general: A larger donor-reactive than third-party decline suggested partial antigen-specific deletion. A significant post-transplant drop in circulating graft-donor-reactive CD4 TCRbeta sequences occurred in most of the 8 subjects.

Thawed unstimulated PBMCs were FACS-sorted by CD3, CD4 and CD8 into two populations. The TCR sequence derives from a human donor who received a liver transplant. The rearrangement links TRBV28 to TRBJ1-3; 7 bases align to TRBD1. Sequenced material: CD4+ T cells from blood, taken before liver transplant. Written as DNA, the CDR3 is TGTGCCAGCAGACCAGACAGGGTCAACGGAAACACCATATATTTT. Translating gives CASRPDRVNGNTIYF.